This TCR beta chain came from a study of T cell responses to AZD1222 COVID-19 vaccine. For the study at large: Combined were second doses at about 4 or about 12 weeks. Points from the study as a whole: Nearly half of spike-specific TCRs reportedly target unmutated variant regions. A rise in Spike-specific TCR breadth and depth followed two AZD1222 doses. Repertoire sampling happened only post peak T cell response.

About this clone: Its cognate antigen is unknown.

Method: immunoSEQ multiplex PCR; TCRdb's copy keeps in-frame clones and lacks some. The sample gives about 120,000 clones, 91% of which show up once; roughly 4.5% is in the top ten. V was pared by 0 bases and J by 5 bases, with 11 bases between. The CDR3 sequence is 14 residues long. CDR1 is LGHNA, CDR2 YSLEER, per germline. This receptor was identified in an adult in good health. The chain recombines TRBV4-3 with TRBJ2-7, with D uncertain. Sequenced material: peripheral blood, taken on day 0 of AZD1222 vaccination. CDR3 sequence reads: CASSQEVRFHEQYF. For the CDR3, the DNA is TGCGCCAGCAGCCAAGAAGTAAGATTCCACGAGCAGTACTTC.